This T cell receptor beta chain was documented in a study of T cells after yellow fever vaccination. The ends were cut back, 5 bases at V and 6 bases at J, with 7 bases in the middle. Germline lookup yields CDR1 SEHNR and CDR2 FQNEAQ (reference sequence). This CDR3 spans 11 amino acids. This clonotype came up many times. TCRdb passed the 5' RACE reads through MiXCR, listing each CDR3 protein once. The table lists 300,000 or so distinct CDR3 sequences, 4% of them singletons. This material consisted of PBMCs, taken 5 days after the yellow fever booster vaccination. This receptor was identified in a young man who received the YFV17D yellow fever vaccine. The gene calls are TRBV7-9 and TRBJ1-2, with D unclear. DNA for the CDR3: TGTGCCAGCAGCCTACTAGATGGCTACACCTTC. It yields the protein CASSLLDGYTF.